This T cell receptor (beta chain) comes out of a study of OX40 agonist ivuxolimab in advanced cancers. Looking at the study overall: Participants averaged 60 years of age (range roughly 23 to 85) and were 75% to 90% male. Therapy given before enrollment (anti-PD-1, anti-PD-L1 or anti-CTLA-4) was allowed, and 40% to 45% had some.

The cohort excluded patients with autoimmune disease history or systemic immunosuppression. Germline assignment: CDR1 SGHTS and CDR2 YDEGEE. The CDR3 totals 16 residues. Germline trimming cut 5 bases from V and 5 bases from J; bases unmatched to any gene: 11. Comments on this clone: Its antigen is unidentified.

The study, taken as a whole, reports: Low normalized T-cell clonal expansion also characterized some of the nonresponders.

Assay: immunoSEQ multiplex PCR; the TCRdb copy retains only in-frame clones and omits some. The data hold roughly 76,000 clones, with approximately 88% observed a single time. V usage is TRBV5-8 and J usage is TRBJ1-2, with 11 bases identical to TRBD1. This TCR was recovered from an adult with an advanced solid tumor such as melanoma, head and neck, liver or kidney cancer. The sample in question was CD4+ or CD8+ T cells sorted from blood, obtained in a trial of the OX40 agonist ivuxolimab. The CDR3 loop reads CASRPWTGGSRYGYTF. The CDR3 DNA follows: TGTGCCAGCAGACCCTGGACAGGGGGCAGTCGGTATGGCTACACCTTC.